This entry lists 26 T cell receptor beta chains sequenced from one sample in a study of radiation and T cells in renal cell carcinoma. Some clones are missing from TCRdb's copy, which holds only in-frame ones; the method was immunoSEQ multiplex PCR. The table has 100,000 to 150,000 clones, about four fifths seen once. Specified time point: blood 2 weeks post-SBRT. The treatment is: 15 Gy SBRT to primary tumor, nephrectomy 4 weeks later. This sample comprised blood, obtained from a patient whose treatment included radiotherapy and nephrectomy. The source of these receptors is a man aged 50 to 60 with renal cell carcinoma.

The J gene is TRBJ2-5, the V gene TRBV5-6; maybe TRBD2 (6 bases). In germline, CDR1 is SGHDT, CDR2 YYEEEE. V was trimmed by 2 bases and J by 1 base, leaving 6 bases between them. This CDR3 has 13 amino acids. The CDR3 here is CASSFGGQETQYF. CDR3 coding DNA: TGTGCCAGCAGCTTCGGGGGCCAAGAGACCCAGTACTTC.

The chain carries TRBV6-1 and TRBJ1-3, with D possibly TRBD1 on 6 matching bases. There are 14 residues in the CDR3. Germline V CDR1 and CDR2: MNHNS, SASEGT. V was trimmed by 7 bases and J by 0 bases, leaving 10 bases between them. This CDR3 is CASIRDTSGNTIYF. The CDR3 DNA is TGTGCCAGCATTCGGGACACCTCTGGAAACACCATATATTTT.

The rearrangement uses TRBV7-8 and TRBJ1-4; TRBD1 matches 7 bases. CDR3 length: 14 amino acids. The trim removed 2 bases at V and 7 bases at J, leaving 4 bases unmatched. Germline lookup yields CDR1 SGHVS and CDR2 FQNEAQ. The CDR3 reads CASSLNRGGEKLFF. Here the CDR3 DNA reads TGTGCCAGCAGCTTAAACAGGGGAGGTGAAAAACTGTTTTTT.

The chain has TRBV5-3 and TRBJ1-2; tentatively, D is TRBD1 (6 bases). TRBV5-3 is given ORF status, its function remaining uncertain. The CDR3 has 13 amino acids. Trimming stripped 4 bases from V and 0 bases from J, with 7 bases between. The CDR3 DNA reads as TGTGCCAGAAGCCGGACAGCTAACTATGGCTACACCTTC. This codes for CARSRTANYGYTF.

Note on this clone: A single base is all that separates this from a far larger clone, so a read error is likely. Other nucleotide sequences from this sample produce the same CDR3. The chain has TRBV2 and TRBJ2-7, with D unclear. V gave up 6 bases and J gave up 3 bases, with 6 bases separating them. Germline assignment: CDR1 SNHLY and CDR2 FYNNEI. This CDR3 has 11 residues. The CDR3 loop reads CASSVNYEQYF. In DNA, the CDR3 is TGTGCCAGCAGCGTAAACTACGAGCAGTACTTC.

The CDR3 loop is CASSFGQNTGELFF. CDR3 DNA sequence: TGCGCCAGCAGCTTTGGACAGAACACCGGGGAGCTGTTTTTT. V is TRBV5-1 and J is TRBJ2-2, with D tentatively TRBD1 (5 bases). The V end was cut by 2 bases, the J end by 1 base, with 6 bases between. The CDR3 covers 14 residues. Germline loops: CDR1 SGHRS, CDR2 YFSETQ.

This chain connects TRBV7-2 to TRBJ2-3, with 14 bases identical to TRBD2. Germline CDR1 is SGHTA and CDR2 is FQGNSA. V lost 1 base, J lost 14 bases, and 11 bases stayed unmatched. The CDR3 extends over 16 amino acids. CDR3 sequence (DNA): TGTGCCAGCAGCTTAGAGGGGACTAGCGGGAGATTTCGGCGGTATTTT. Its translation is CASSLEGTSGRFRRYF.

This chain joins TRBV5-1 and TRBJ2-5; TRBD1 or TRBD2 may be the D gene (5 bases each). The germline V and J ends were trimmed by 2 bases and 3 bases, with 11 bases remaining between them. The CDR3 runs to 14 residues. Per the germline V gene, CDR1 is SGHRS and CDR2 is YFSETQ. The CDR3 spells CASSFVGGKETQYF. The CDR3, as DNA: TGCGCCAGCAGCTTTGTTGGGGGTAAAGAGACCCAGTACTTC.

J is TRBJ2-7 and V is TRBV27, with a weak D call TRBD1 (5 bases). Germline V gene lookup returns CDR1 MNHEY and CDR2 SMNVEV (reference sequence). The V end lost 9 bases, the J end lost 0 bases, and 12 bases lay between the germline ends. The CDR3 contains 13 residues. CDR3 residues: CARKRQSSYEQYF. CDR3 DNA: TGTGCCAGAAAACGACAGAGCTCCTACGAGCAGTACTTC.

The chain carries TRBV2 and TRBJ2-7, with D tentatively TRBD1 or TRBD2 (5 bases each). The CDR3 is made up of 13 amino acids. Germline V CDR1 and CDR2: SNHLY, FYNNEI. V lost 8 bases and J lost 2, with 13 bases in between. For the CDR3, the DNA is TGTGCCAGCCGGGACCCGGAGCCCTACGAGCAGTACTTC. Protein sequence: CASRDPEPYEQYF.

The V gene is TRBV10-2, the J gene TRBJ2-7; tentatively, D is TRBD1 (5 bases). The V end was cut by 4 bases, the J end by 2 bases, with 12 bases between. Germline V gene data show CDR1 as WSHSY and CDR2 as SAAADI. The CDR3 is made up of 14 amino acids. The CDR3 loop is CASSVWQGAYEQYF. In nucleotides, the CDR3 is TGCGCCAGCAGTGTTTGGCAGGGCGCCTACGAGCAGTACTTC.

The chain joins TRBV19 to TRBJ1-2, with D possibly TRBD1 on 5 matching bases. V was cut by 1 base and J by 8 bases, with 8 bases left in between. The length of the CDR3 is 12 residues. Germline V gives CDR1 LNHDA, CDR2 SQIVND (reference sequence). CDR3 nucleotides: TGTGCCAGTAGTATAGTGGGGACCGGCTACACCTTC. Its protein product is CASSIVGTGYTF.

In this sample, this clone turned up once. The chain combines TRBV10-3 with TRBJ1-1, with 7 bases aligning to TRBD1. CDR3 length equals 12 residues. Trimming cost V 10 bases and J 3 bases; bases outside gene matches: 5. From germline, CDR1 is ENHRY and CDR2 SYGVKD. In DNA, the CDR3 is TGTGCCACCCAGGGGGATTACACTGAAGCTTTCTTT. This sequence encodes CATQGDYTEAFF.

The sample holds a few counts of this clone. This chain uses TRBV29-1 with TRBJ1-5, with a possible D match to TRBD1 (5 bases). CDR3 size: 12 residues. Germline V lookup: CDR1 SQVTM, CDR2 ANQGSEA. V was clipped by 7 bases and J by 4 bases, with 11 bases between them. DNA for the CDR3: TGCAGCGCAGCGGACACTAATCAGCCCCAGCATTTT. Protein: CSAADTNQPQHF.

This clone was counted a few times. The chain links TRBV9 to TRBJ2-3; TRBD2 aligns across 10 bases. Trimming took 4 bases from V and 2 from J; bases not matched to a gene: 10. CDR3 length equals 17 residues. In germline, CDR1 is SGDLS, CDR2 YYNGEE. This CDR3 is CASSPSTSGFITDTQYF. Written as DNA, the CDR3 is TGTGCCAGCAGCCCCTCGACTAGCGGGTTCATCACAGATACGCAGTATTTT.

The chain links TRBV10-1 to TRBJ2-2, with 14 positions matching TRBD2. Germline V CDR1 and CDR2: WNHNN, SYGVQD (reference sequence). The J segment lost 5 bases and the V segment lost 3 bases, leaving 2 bases of the junction unmatched. There are 16 residues in the CDR3. This chain's CDR3 is CASSDGTSGSTGELFF. The CDR3, as DNA: TGCGCCAGCAGTGACGGGACTAGCGGGAGTACCGGGGAGCTGTTTTTT.

The chain carries TRBV30 and TRBJ1-3; TRBD1 matches 11 bases. With V trimmed by 1 base and J by 0 bases, 5 bases remained unmatched. From germline, CDR1 is GTSNPN and CDR2 SVGIG (reference sequence). The length of the CDR3 is 17 residues. The CDR3 region is CAWSAPGQGVSGNTIYF. CDR3 nucleotides: TGTGCCTGGAGTGCCCCGGGACAGGGGGTCTCTGGAAACACCATATATTTT.

This chain joins TRBV5-1 and TRBJ2-7; 12 bases line up with TRBD1. Per the germline V gene, CDR1 is SGHRS and CDR2 is YFSETQ. J was trimmed by 7 bases and V by 3 bases; bases with no gene match: 11. The length of the CDR3 is 16 residues. CDR3 DNA: TGCGCCAGCAGCTCTCAACCGGGACAGGGGGCGCGAGAGCAGTACTTC. Protein sequence: CASSSQPGQGAREQYF.

J is TRBJ2-7 and V is TRBV30; 8 bases align to TRBD1. The V segment lost 5 bases and the J segment 0 bases; nucleotides outside the gene matches: 3. CDR1 and CDR2 (germline): GTSNPN, SVGIG (reference sequence). The CDR3 runs to 13 residues. CDR3 DNA: TGTGCCTGGGGGGGACAGGACTCCTACGAGCAGTACTTC. Residues: CAWGGQDSYEQYF.

The genes are TRBV19 and TRBJ2-1, with D possibly matching TRBD2 (6 bases). This CDR3 is built from 15 residues. Germline values: CDR1 LNHDA, CDR2 SQIVND (reference sequence). The V end was cut by 10 bases, the J end by 0 bases, with 16 bases between. The CDR3 DNA reads TGTGCCACAAGACCCGGAGGGAGCTCCTACAATGAGCAGTTCTTC. Encoded protein: CATRPGGSSYNEQFF.

This chain uses TRBV28 with TRBJ1-5, with D possibly matching TRBD1 (5 bases). CDR1 and CDR2 from the germline V gene are MDHEN and SYDVKM. The CDR3 extends over 13 amino acids. Between the trimmed V and J ends, which lost 9 bases and 3 bases, there was a span of 12 bases. In DNA, the CDR3 is TGTGCCAGTACCGGGGGGTTCAATCAGCCCCAGCATTTT. Amino acid sequence: CASTGGFNQPQHF.

This chain joins TRBV19 and TRBJ1-2, with a weak D call TRBD1 (6 bases). V shed 2 bases and J shed 6 bases, with 25 bases lying between them. The germline V gene encodes CDR1 LNHDA and CDR2 SQIVND (reference sequence). CDR3 size: 18 residues. The CDR3 loop reads CASSIRVAGTTSGHGYTF. The CDR3 nucleotides read TGTGCCAGTAGTATACGGGTGGCGGGGACAACGAGCGGGCATGGCTACACCTTC.

This clone was observed a single time. This sequence joins TRBV4-1 and TRBJ2-7; D is possibly TRBD2 (6 bases). CDR1 is MGHRA, CDR2 YSYEKL, per germline. Trimming took off 1 base at V and 2 bases at J, with 9 bases between the two ends. The CDR3 is 14 residues long. CDR3 amino acids: CASSQVAGTYEQYF. CDR3 DNA sequence: TGCGCCAGCAGCCAAGTCGCGGGGACCTACGAGCAGTACTTC.

The chain employs TRBV7-9 and TRBJ1-2; D remains unclear. The CDR3 consists of 11 residues. The germline V and J ends were trimmed by 3 bases and 10 bases, with 9 bases remaining between them. CDR1 is SEHNR and CDR2 is FQNEAQ in the germline V gene (reference sequence). CDR3 residues: CASSLVEVYTF. The DNA of the CDR3 is TGTGCCAGCAGCTTGGTGGAAGTCTACACCTTC.

The CDR3: CASKNPGQGFNTEAFF. The DNA for the CDR3 is TGCGCCAGCAAGAACCCGGGACAGGGGTTTAACACTGAAGCTTTCTTT. The chain has TRBV5-1 and TRBJ1-1, with 10 nucleotides matching TRBD1. The CDR3 sequence is 16 residues long. V was clipped by 6 bases and J by 2 bases; unmatched bases: 10. Per germline, CDR1 SGHRS and CDR2 YFSETQ.

This clone was observed a few times. The gene calls are TRBV28 and TRBJ2-1; no definite D call. V shed 5 bases and J shed 9 bases, with 17 bases lying between them. There are 14 residues in the CDR3. Germline V gene lookup returns CDR1 MDHEN and CDR2 SYDVKM. The CDR3 sequence is CASSLLDGLFEQFF. The DNA of the CDR3 is TGTGCCAGCAGTCTCCTGGACGGCTTGTTTGAGCAGTTCTTC.